The rows below give T cell receptor beta chains drawn from one sample of a study of CD8 T cells in ankylosing spondylitis. TCRdb independently ran MiXCR on the 5' RACE reads; one entry per CDR3 protein. The sample yields approximately 290,000 distinct CDR3 sequences, less than 25% seen once. The material sequenced was blood, either unsorted or a sorted T cell fraction (not recorded which). The receptors derive from a female donor with ankylosing spondylitis or in good health (not recorded which). Both conserved end residues are part of each CDR3. The order of the fields is J gene, D gene, clone size, V gene, CDR3 protein, CDR3 DNA. D genes are given only for firm matches. Size values are once, few and many counts, or a class for expanded clones, and some rows have none.

j_gene: TRBJ2-7; d_gene: .; abundance: .; v_gene: TRBV6-2/TRBV6-3; CDR3aa: CASSYSVRPVTYEQYF; CDR3nt: TGTGCCAGCAGTTACTCGGTCAGGCCCGTGACCTACGAGCAGTACTTC
j_gene: TRBJ2-1; d_gene: .; abundance: .; v_gene: TRBV6-2/TRBV6-3; CDR3aa: CASSFPAAAWVF; CDR3nt: TGTGCCAGCAGTTTTCCGGCGGCGGCATGGGTCTTC
j_gene: TRBJ1-1; d_gene: .; abundance: many; v_gene: TRBV12-3/TRBV12-4; CDR3aa: CASSLAGAAAFF; CDR3nt: TGTGCCAGCAGTTTAGCTGGGGCGGCGGCTTTCTTT
j_gene: TRBJ1-5; d_gene: .; abundance: few; v_gene: TRBV24-1; CDR3aa: CATSDDNLDQPQHF; CDR3nt: TGTGCCACCAGTGATGACAACCTGGATCAGCCCCAGCATTTT
j_gene: TRBJ2-1; d_gene: .; abundance: .; v_gene: TRBV11-2; CDR3aa: CASSLESGLYNEQFF; CDR3nt: TGTGCCAGCAGCTTAGAAAGCGGGTTGTACAATGAGCAGTTCTTC
j_gene: TRBJ2-5; d_gene: .; abundance: many; v_gene: TRBV29-1; CDR3aa: CSVGVSPQETQYF; CDR3nt: TGCAGCGTTGGGGTCTCCCCCCAAGAGACCCAGTACTTC
j_gene: TRBJ1-1; d_gene: TRBD1; abundance: .; v_gene: TRBV4-1; CDR3aa: CASSQAQGQGTEAFF; CDR3nt: TGCGCCAGCAGCCAAGCACAGGGACAGGGGACTGAAGCTTTCTTT
j_gene: TRBJ2-3; d_gene: TRBD2; abundance: .; v_gene: TRBV4-3; CDR3aa: CASSPSGGDTDTQYF; CDR3nt: TGCGCCAGCAGCCCCAGCGGGGGAGACACAGATACGCAGTATTTT
j_gene: TRBJ2-6; d_gene: .; abundance: many; v_gene: TRBV3-1; CDR3aa: CASSRRQGTGANVLTF; CDR3nt: TGTGCCAGCAGCCGAAGGCAGGGGACTGGGGCCAACGTCCTGACTTTC
j_gene: TRBJ1-4; d_gene: .; abundance: .; v_gene: TRBV28; CDR3aa: CASGDHTDEKLFF; CDR3nt: TGTGCCAGCGGGGACCACACCGATGAAAAACTGTTTTTT
j_gene: TRBJ2-5; d_gene: .; abundance: .; v_gene: TRBV20-1; CDR3aa: CSSSRRDGAETQYF; CDR3nt: TGCAGTTCCTCCCGGCGGGATGGGGCAGAGACCCAGTACTTC
j_gene: TRBJ2-1; d_gene: TRBD2; abundance: few; v_gene: TRBV7-9; CDR3aa: CASSPTSGRANEQFF; CDR3nt: TGTGCCAGCAGCCCCACTAGCGGGAGGGCCAATGAGCAGTTCTTC
j_gene: TRBJ2-7; d_gene: TRBD1; abundance: few; v_gene: TRBV28; CDR3aa: CASSFSGTEVGGQYF; CDR3nt: TGTGCCAGCAGTTTCTCCGGGACAGAGGTCGGCGGGCAGTACTTC
j_gene: TRBJ2-7; d_gene: .; abundance: few; v_gene: TRBV6-2/TRBV6-3; CDR3aa: CASSWGGNSYEQYF; CDR3nt: TGTGCCAGCAGTTGGGGTGGAAACTCCTACGAGCAGTACTTC
j_gene: TRBJ2-5; d_gene: .; abundance: many; v_gene: TRBV29-1; CDR3aa: CSVAGTVRETQYF; CDR3nt: TGCAGCGTTGCAGGGACGGTTAGGGAGACCCAGTACTTC
j_gene: TRBJ2-1; d_gene: TRBD2; abundance: few; v_gene: TRBV7-2; CDR3aa: CASSELPGTISYNEQFF; CDR3nt: TGTGCCAGCAGCGAACTCCCCGGGACTATCTCCTACAATGAGCAGTTCTTC
j_gene: TRBJ2-2; d_gene: TRBD2; abundance: .; v_gene: TRBV5-1; CDR3aa: CASSLRGRLAGGNTGELFF; CDR3nt: TGCGCCAGCAGCTTGCGGGGACGTCTAGCGGGAGGCAACACCGGGGAGCTGTTTTTT
j_gene: TRBJ2-7; d_gene: TRBD2; abundance: .; v_gene: TRBV6-5; CDR3aa: CASSYATSAEQYF; CDR3nt: TGTGCCAGCAGTTACGCGACTAGCGCCGAGCAGTACTTC
j_gene: TRBJ2-7; d_gene: TRBD1; abundance: many; v_gene: TRBV12-3/TRBV12-4; CDR3aa: CASSRTGGSYEQYF; CDR3nt: TGTGCCAGCAGCCGGACAGGGGGATCCTACGAGCAGTACTTC
j_gene: TRBJ2-1; d_gene: .; abundance: many; v_gene: TRBV29-1; CDR3aa: CSVSWGGEYNEQFF; CDR3nt: TGCAGCGTTTCCTGGGGTGGAGAGTACAATGAGCAGTTCTTC
j_gene: TRBJ2-1; d_gene: .; abundance: .; v_gene: TRBV2; CDR3aa: CASSLMGGGGYNEQFF; CDR3nt: TGTGCCAGCAGCCTAATGGGGGGAGGGGGTTACAATGAGCAGTTCTTC
j_gene: TRBJ2-7; d_gene: .; abundance: few; v_gene: TRBV5-6; CDR3aa: CASGLRPTRVGYEQYF; CDR3nt: TGTGCCAGCGGATTAAGGCCTACCCGGGTGGGCTACGAGCAGTACTTC
j_gene: TRBJ1-6; d_gene: .; abundance: few; v_gene: TRBV10-3; CDR3aa: CAISGWQGNSPLHF; CDR3nt: TGTGCCATCAGTGGATGGCAGGGTAATTCACCCCTCCACTTT
j_gene: TRBJ2-2; d_gene: .; abundance: .; v_gene: TRBV6-2/TRBV6-3; CDR3aa: CASSYSWKGGTGELFF; CDR3nt: TGTGCCAGCAGTTACTCATGGAAGGGAGGCACCGGGGAGCTGTTTTTT
j_gene: TRBJ2-1; d_gene: .; abundance: few; v_gene: TRBV20-1; CDR3aa: CSAGYSSVSSYNEQFF; CDR3nt: TGCAGTGCCGGCTACTCTAGCGTTAGCTCCTACAATGAGCAGTTCTTC
j_gene: TRBJ2-3; d_gene: .; abundance: many; v_gene: TRBV29-1; CDR3aa: CSVETGEDTQYF; CDR3nt: TGCAGCGTTGAAACAGGAGAGGATACGCAGTATTTT
j_gene: TRBJ2-7; d_gene: .; abundance: many; v_gene: TRBV29-1; CDR3aa: CSVEGQTSYEQYF; CDR3nt: TGCAGCGTTGAAGGACAGACCAGCTACGAGCAGTACTTC
j_gene: TRBJ1-1; d_gene: .; abundance: few; v_gene: TRBV7-6; CDR3aa: CASSLGSGSNTEAFF; CDR3nt: TGTGCCAGCAGCTTAGGATCAGGGTCGAACACTGAAGCTTTCTTT
j_gene: TRBJ2-7; d_gene: TRBD1; abundance: .; v_gene: TRBV12-3/TRBV12-4; CDR3aa: CASNFDRAEDEQYF; CDR3nt: TGTGCCAGCAACTTCGACAGGGCGGAGGACGAGCAGTACTTC
j_gene: TRBJ2-3; d_gene: TRBD2; abundance: .; v_gene: TRBV4-3; CDR3aa: CASSQGRLAGGDTQYF; CDR3nt: TGCGCCAGCAGCCAAGGGCGTCTAGCGGGAGGAGATACGCAGTATTTT
j_gene: TRBJ2-6; d_gene: TRBD2; abundance: .; v_gene: TRBV29-1; CDR3aa: CSARRLAGPSGANVLTF; CDR3nt: TGCAGCGCCCGCCGCCTAGCGGGACCCTCTGGGGCCAACGTCCTGACTTTC
j_gene: TRBJ2-1; d_gene: TRBD2; abundance: .; v_gene: TRBV2; CDR3aa: CASKASGGNEQFF; CDR3nt: TGTGCCAGCAAGGCTAGCGGGGGGAATGAGCAGTTCTTC
j_gene: TRBJ1-1; d_gene: .; abundance: .; v_gene: TRBV12-3/TRBV12-4; CDR3aa: CASTATGVNTEAFF; CDR3nt: TGTGCCAGCACCGCGACTGGAGTGAACACTGAAGCTTTCTTT
j_gene: TRBJ2-7; d_gene: TRBD2; abundance: many; v_gene: TRBV5-1; CDR3aa: CASSRGDTLTYEQYF; CDR3nt: TGCGCCAGCAGTCGGGGGGATACACTTACCTACGAGCAGTACTTC
j_gene: TRBJ1-5; d_gene: .; abundance: few; v_gene: TRBV2; CDR3aa: CASALNQPQHF; CDR3nt: TGTGCCAGCGCACTCAATCAGCCCCAGCATTTT
j_gene: TRBJ1-1; d_gene: .; abundance: few; v_gene: TRBV6-5; CDR3aa: CASSLKKNTEAFF; CDR3nt: TGTGCCAGCAGTTTAAAAAAGAACACTGAAGCTTTCTTT
j_gene: TRBJ2-5; d_gene: .; abundance: .; v_gene: TRBV7-2; CDR3aa: CASSLAGTPQETQYF; CDR3nt: TGTGCCAGCAGCTTAGCGGGGACACCGCAAGAGACCCAGTACTTC
j_gene: TRBJ2-5; d_gene: .; abundance: few; v_gene: TRBV10-3; CDR3aa: CAIGQGAGETQYF; CDR3nt: TGTGCCATCGGCCAGGGAGCAGGGGAGACCCAGTACTTC
j_gene: TRBJ2-6; d_gene: .; abundance: few; v_gene: TRBV4-3; CDR3aa: CASSQHSGANVLTF; CDR3nt: TGCGCCAGCAGCCAGCACTCTGGGGCCAACGTCCTGACTTTC
j_gene: TRBJ2-1; d_gene: TRBD2; abundance: many; v_gene: TRBV6-5; CDR3aa: CASSYSINWASGSVGEQFF; CDR3nt: TGTGCCAGCAGTTACTCGATAAATTGGGCTAGCGGGAGCGTGGGTGAGCAGTTCTTC
j_gene: TRBJ1-2; d_gene: .; abundance: few; v_gene: TRBV7-9; CDR3aa: CASSPDRDGYTF; CDR3nt: TGTGCCAGCAGCCCAGACAGAGATGGCTACACCTTC
j_gene: TRBJ1-6; d_gene: .; abundance: .; v_gene: TRBV5-6; CDR3aa: CASSLRHANSPLHF; CDR3nt: TGTGCCAGCAGCTTACGACATGCCAATTCACCCCTCCACTTT